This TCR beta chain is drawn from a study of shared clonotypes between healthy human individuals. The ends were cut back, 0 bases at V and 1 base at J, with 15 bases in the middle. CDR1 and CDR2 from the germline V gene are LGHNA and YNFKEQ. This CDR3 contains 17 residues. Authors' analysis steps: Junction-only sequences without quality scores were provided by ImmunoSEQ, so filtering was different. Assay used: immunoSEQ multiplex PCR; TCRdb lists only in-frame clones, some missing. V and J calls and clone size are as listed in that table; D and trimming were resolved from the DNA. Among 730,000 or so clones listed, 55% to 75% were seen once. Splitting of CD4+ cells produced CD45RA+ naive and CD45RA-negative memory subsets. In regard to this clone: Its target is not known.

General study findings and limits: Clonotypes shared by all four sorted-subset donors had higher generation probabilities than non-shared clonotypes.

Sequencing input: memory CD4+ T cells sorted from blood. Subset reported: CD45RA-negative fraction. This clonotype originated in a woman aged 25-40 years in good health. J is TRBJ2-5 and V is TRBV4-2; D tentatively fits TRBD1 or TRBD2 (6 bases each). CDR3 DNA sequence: TGTGCCAGCAGCCAAGATGTCGCGGGACAAATCCAAGAGACCCAGTACTTC. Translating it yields CASSQDVAGQIQETQYF.